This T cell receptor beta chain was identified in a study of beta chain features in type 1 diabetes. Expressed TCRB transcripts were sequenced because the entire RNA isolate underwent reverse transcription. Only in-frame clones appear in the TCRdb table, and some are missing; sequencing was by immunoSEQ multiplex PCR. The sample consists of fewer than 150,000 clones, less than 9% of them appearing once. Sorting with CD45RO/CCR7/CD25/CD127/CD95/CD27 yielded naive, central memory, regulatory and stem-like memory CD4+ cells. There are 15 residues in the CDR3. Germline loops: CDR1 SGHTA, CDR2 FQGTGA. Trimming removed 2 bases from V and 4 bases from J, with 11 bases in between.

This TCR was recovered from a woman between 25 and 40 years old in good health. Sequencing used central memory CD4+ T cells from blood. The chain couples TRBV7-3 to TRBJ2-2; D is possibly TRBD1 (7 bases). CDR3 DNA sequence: TGTGCCAGCAGCTTACAGGGGGGTAGCACCGGGGAGCTGTTTTTT. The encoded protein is CASSLQGGSTGELFF.